Listed here is a single T cell receptor beta chain. The CDR3 extends over 15 amino acids. In germline, CDR1 is SNHLY, CDR2 FYNNEI. V lost 6 bases and J lost 4, with 18 bases in between. Profiled with immunoSEQ multiplex PCR; TCRdb holds only in-frame clones, not every one. Among fewer than 250,000 clones listed, 80% to 90% were seen once. The entry originates in a study of blood T cell repertoires in COVID-19. The material sequenced was peripheral blood. J is TRBJ1-2 and V is TRBV2; D remains unclear. The sequence was collected from a woman in her forties with active or convalescent COVID-19. The DNA for the CDR3 is TGTGCCAGCAGGATCATAGAGGGAAAGGGCTATGGCTACACCTTC. Its protein is CASRIIEGKGYGYTF. Complete variable domain (other parts from reference TRBV2 and TRBJ1-2): EPEVTQTPSHQVTQMGQEVILRCVPISNHLYFYWYRQILGQKVEFLVSFYNNEISEKSEIFDDQFSVERPDGSNFTLKIRSTKLEDSAMYFCASRIIEGKGYGYTFGSGTRLTVV.